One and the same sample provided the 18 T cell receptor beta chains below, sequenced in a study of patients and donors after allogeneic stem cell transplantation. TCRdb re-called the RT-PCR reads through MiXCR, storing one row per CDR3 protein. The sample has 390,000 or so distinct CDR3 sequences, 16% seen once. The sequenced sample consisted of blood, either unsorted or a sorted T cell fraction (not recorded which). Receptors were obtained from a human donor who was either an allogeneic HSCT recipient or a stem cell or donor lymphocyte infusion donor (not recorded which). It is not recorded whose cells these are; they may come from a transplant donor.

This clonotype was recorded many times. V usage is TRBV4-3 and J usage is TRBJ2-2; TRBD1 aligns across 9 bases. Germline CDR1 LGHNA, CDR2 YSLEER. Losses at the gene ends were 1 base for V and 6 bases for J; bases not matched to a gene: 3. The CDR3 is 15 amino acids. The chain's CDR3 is CASSQGDRVAGELFF. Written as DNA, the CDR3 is TGCGCCAGCAGCCAAGGGGACAGGGTGGCCGGGGAGCTGTTTTTT.

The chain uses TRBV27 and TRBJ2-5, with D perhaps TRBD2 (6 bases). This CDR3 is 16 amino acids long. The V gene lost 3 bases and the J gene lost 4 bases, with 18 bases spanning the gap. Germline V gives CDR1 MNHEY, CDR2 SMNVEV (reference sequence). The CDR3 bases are TGTGCCAGCAGTTTCGTGTGGGTGGGAGGTGGAGAGACCCAGTACTTC. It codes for CASSFVWVGGGETQYF.

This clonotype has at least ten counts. CDR3 region: CASSGDRGNQPQHF. CDR3 bases: TGTGCCAGCAGTGGGGACAGGGGGAATCAGCCCCAGCATTTT. The chain combines TRBV12-3 or TRBV12-4 with TRBJ1-5, with 11 bases that match TRBD1. The CDR3 sequence is 14 residues long. Trimming at V came to 5 bases and at J to 4 bases, leaving 1 base not matched to a gene.

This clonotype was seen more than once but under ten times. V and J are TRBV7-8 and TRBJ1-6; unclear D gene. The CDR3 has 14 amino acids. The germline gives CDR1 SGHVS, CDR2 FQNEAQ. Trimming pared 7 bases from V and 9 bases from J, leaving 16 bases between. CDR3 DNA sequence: TGTGCCAGCACAGAGGTCCCAGGCGGTTCACCCCTCCACTTT. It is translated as CASTEVPGGSPLHF.

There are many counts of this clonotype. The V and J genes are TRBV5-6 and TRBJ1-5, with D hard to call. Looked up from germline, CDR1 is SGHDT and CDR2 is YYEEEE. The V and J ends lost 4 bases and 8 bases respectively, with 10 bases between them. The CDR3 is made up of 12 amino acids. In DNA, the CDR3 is TGTGCCAGCAGCAGGACTTCTGAGCCCCAGCATTTT. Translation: CASSRTSEPQHF.

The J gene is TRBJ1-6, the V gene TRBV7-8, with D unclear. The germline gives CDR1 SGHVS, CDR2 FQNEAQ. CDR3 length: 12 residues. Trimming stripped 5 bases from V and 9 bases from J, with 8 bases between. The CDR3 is CASSGKGSPLHF. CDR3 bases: TGTGCCAGCAGCGGAAAGGGTTCACCCCTCCACTTT.

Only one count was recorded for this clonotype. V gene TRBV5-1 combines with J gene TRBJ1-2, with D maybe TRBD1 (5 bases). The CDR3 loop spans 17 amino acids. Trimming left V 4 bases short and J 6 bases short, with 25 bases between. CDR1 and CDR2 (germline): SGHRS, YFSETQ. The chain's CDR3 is CASSARWRFSLGDGYTF. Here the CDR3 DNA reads TGCGCCAGCAGCGCGCGATGGCGGTTCTCACTAGGGGATGGCTACACCTTC.

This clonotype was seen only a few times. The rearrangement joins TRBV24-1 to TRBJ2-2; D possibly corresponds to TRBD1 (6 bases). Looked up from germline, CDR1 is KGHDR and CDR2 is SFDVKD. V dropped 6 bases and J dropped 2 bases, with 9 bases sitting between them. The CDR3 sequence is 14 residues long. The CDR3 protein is CATSLGGNTGELFF. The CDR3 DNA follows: TGTGCCACCAGTCTAGGGGGTAACACCGGGGAGCTGTTTTTT.

Written as DNA, the CDR3 is TGTGCCAGCGCGGCGAGTGGTCGCGAGCAGTACTTC. Amino acid sequence: CASAASGREQYF. The chain couples TRBV12-3 or TRBV12-4 to TRBJ2-7; D not certain. CDR3 length: 12 residues. Trimming took off 8 bases at V and 6 bases at J, with 14 bases between the two ends.

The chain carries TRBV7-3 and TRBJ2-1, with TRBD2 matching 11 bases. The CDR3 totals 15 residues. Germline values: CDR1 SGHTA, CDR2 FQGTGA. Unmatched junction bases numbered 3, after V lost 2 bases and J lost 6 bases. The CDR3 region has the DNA TGTGCCAGCAGCTTAGTACTAGCGGGAGCCAATGAGCAGTTCTTC. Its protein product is CASSLVLAGANEQFF.

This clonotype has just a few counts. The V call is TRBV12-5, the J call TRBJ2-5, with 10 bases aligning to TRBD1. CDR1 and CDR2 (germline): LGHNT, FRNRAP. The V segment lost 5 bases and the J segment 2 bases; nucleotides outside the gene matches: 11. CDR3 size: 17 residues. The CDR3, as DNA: TGTGCTAGTGGTGCCGACAGGGGGCTGTCTCCTCAAGAGACCCAGTACTTC. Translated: CASGADRGLSPQETQYF.

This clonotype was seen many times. CDR3 sequence: CASSRQGKETQYF. In nucleotides, the CDR3 is TGTGCCAGCAGCCGACAGGGTAAAGAGACCCAGTACTTC. The chain joins TRBV11-3 to TRBJ2-5; 7 nucleotides agree with TRBD1. The CDR3 contains 13 residues. CDR1 SGHNT and CDR2 YENEEA come from the germline V gene. The trim removed 5 bases at V and 3 bases at J, leaving 3 bases unmatched.

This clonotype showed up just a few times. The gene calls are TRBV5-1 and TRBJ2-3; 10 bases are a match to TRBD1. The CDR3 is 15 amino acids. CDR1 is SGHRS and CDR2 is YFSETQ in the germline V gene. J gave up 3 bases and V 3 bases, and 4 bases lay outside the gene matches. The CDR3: CASSSRTGGTDTQYF. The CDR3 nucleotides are TGCGCCAGCAGCTCGAGGACAGGGGGGACAGATACGCAGTATTTT.

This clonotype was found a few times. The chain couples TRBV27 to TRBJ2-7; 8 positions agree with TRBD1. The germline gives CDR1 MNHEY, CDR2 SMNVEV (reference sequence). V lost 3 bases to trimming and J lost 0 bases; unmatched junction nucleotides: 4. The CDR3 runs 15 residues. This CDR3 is CASSLPGQASYEQYF. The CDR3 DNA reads TGTGCCAGCAGTTTGCCGGGACAGGCCTCCTACGAGCAGTACTTC.

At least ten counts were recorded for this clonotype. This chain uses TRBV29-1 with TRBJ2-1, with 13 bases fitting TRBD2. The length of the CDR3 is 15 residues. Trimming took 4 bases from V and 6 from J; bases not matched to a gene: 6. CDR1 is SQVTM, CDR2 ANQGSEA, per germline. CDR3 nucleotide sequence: TGCAGCGTTGCCCAACTAGCGGGAGGGAGCAATGAGCAGTTCTTC. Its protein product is CSVAQLAGGSNEQFF.

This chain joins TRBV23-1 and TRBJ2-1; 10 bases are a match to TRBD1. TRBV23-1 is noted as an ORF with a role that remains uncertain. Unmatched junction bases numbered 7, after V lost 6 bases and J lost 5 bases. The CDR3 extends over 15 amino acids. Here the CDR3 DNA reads TGCGCCAGCAGACCCGGGACAGGGGCTCACAATGAGCAGTTCTTC. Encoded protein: CASRPGTGAHNEQFF.

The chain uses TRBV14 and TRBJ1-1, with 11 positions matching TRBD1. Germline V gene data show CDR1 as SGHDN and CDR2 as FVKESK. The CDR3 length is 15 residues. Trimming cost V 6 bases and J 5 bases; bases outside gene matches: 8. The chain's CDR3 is CASSTAGTGGTEAFF. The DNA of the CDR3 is TGTGCCAGCAGTACGGCCGGGACAGGGGGTACTGAAGCTTTCTTT.

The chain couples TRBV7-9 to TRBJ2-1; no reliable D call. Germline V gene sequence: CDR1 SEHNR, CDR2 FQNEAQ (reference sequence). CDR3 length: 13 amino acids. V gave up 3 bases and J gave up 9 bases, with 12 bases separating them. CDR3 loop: CASSLATPGEQFF. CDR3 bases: TGTGCCAGCAGCTTGGCTACACCGGGTGAGCAGTTCTTC.